The clone carrying this TCR beta chain was seen only a few times. Its antigen remains unknown. This entry is derived from a study of CD8 T cells in ankylosing spondylitis. General observations from the study: Enrichment of disease-linked clones was reportedly significant in matched ankylosing spondylitis synovial fluid.

In TCRdb, the 5' RACE reads were re-called with MiXCR into one record per CDR3 protein. The sample comprises about 280,000 distinct CDR3 sequences, 15% to 25% of which are singletons, and around 8% rests with the top ten. What was sequenced was blood, either unsorted or a sorted T cell fraction (not recorded which). The sequence derives from a male donor with ankylosing spondylitis or in good health (not recorded which).

The CDR3 DNA follows: TGTGCCAGCAGCCACTGGGGCGAGCAGTACGTC. It is translated as CASSHWGEQYV. The chain links TRBV3-1 to TRBJ2-7; D is undetermined. This CDR3 region has 11 residues. Germline CDR1 LGHDT, CDR2 YNNKEL (reference sequence). The V end lost 3 bases, the J end lost 6 bases, and 6 bases lay between the germline ends.